The present T cell receptor beta chain was sequenced within a study of blood T cell repertoires in COVID-19. The protocol was immunoSEQ multiplex PCR, while the TCRdb copy is restricted to in-frame clones and leaves out a portion. The sample holds under 250,000 clones, approximately 88% seen once. The junction had 6 bases not matched to a gene; V was cut back by 10 bases and J by 5 bases. The CDR3 is made up of 15 amino acids. The V gene's germline CDR1 is ENHRY and CDR2 SYGVKD. J is TRBJ2-1 and V is TRBV10-3; 15 positions agree with TRBD2. The sequenced sample was peripheral blood. The TCR originated in a middle-aged man with acute or convalescent COVID-19. The CDR3 region has the DNA TGTGCCACTCACGGGACTAGCGGGAGGAACAATGAGCAGTTCTTC. Its protein product is CATHGTSGRNNEQFF.